These 21 T cell receptor beta chains came from one sample sequenced in a study of neurological immune-mediated disorders. A single record per CDR3 protein comes from TCRdb applying MiXCR to the 5' RACE reads. Among tens of thousands of distinct CDR3 sequences listed, 5.2% were seen once. Sequencing input: PBMCs. The receptors shown here come from a man aged 18 to 30 with multiple sclerosis.

This clonotype was recorded many times. The chain joins TRBV5-1 to TRBJ2-3, with 13 bases fitting TRBD2. The V segment lost 5 bases and the J segment 2 bases; nucleotides outside the gene matches: 5. CDR3 size: 16 residues. The germline V gene encodes CDR1 SGHRS and CDR2 YFSETQ. CDR3 in DNA: TGCGCCAGCAGTCGGACTAGCGGGGGCTCCACAGATACGCAGTATTTT. Its protein is CASSRTSGGSTDTQYF. Variable domain in full (rest from reference TRBV5-1 and TRBJ2-3): KAGVTQTPRYLIKTRGQQVTLSCSPISGHRSVSWYQQTPGQGLQFLFEYFSETQRNKGNFPGRFSGRQFSNSRSEMNVSTLELGDSALYLCASSRTSGGSTDTQYFGPGTRLTVL.

This clonotype was seen many times. This chain joins TRBV5-5 and TRBJ2-1; the D gene could be TRBD1 or TRBD2 (5 bases each). From germline, CDR1 is SGHKS and CDR2 YYEKEE (reference sequence). The length of the CDR3 is 17 residues. V gave up 9 bases and J gave up 0 bases, with 22 bases separating them. The CDR3 DNA follows: TGTGCCAACATCAAATCGGGGCTAGGCAGCTCCTACAATGAGCAGTTCTTC. This encodes CANIKSGLGSSYNEQFF.

This clonotype was detected only a few times. A much more abundant neighbour one base away suggests this may be a read error. The J gene is TRBJ2-5, the V gene TRBV5-1, with D hard to call. V was pared by 6 bases and J by 5 bases, with 20 bases between. The CDR3 is made up of 15 amino acids. Germline CDR1 SGHRS, CDR2 YFSETQ. The CDR3 sequence is CASTFQPMKEETQYF. The CDR3 nucleotides read TGCGCCAGCACATTCCAGCCAATGAAGGAGGAGACCCAGTACTTC.

This clonotype was observed at least ten times. The J gene is TRBJ2-3, the V gene TRBV7-2; TRBD2 might be the D (5 bases). Trimming left V 1 base short and J 3 bases short, with 17 bases between. This CDR3 is built from 17 residues. Per the germline V gene, CDR1 is SGHTA and CDR2 is FQGNSA. Written as DNA, the CDR3 is TGTGCCAGCAGCTTAGTGGGAGTGAGTTCACTAACAGATACGCAGTATTTT. Protein sequence: CASSLVGVSSLTDTQYF.

The table lists this clonotype with many counts. As DNA, the CDR3 is TGTGCCAGCAGCTTAGCGGGTATTCATGAGCAGTTCTTC. Protein: CASSLAGIHEQFF. V is TRBV7-9 and J is TRBJ2-1; no reliable D call. The CDR3 is 13 amino acids. In germline, CDR1 is SEHNR, CDR2 FQNEAQ (reference sequence). Trimming shortened V by 0 bases and J by 8 bases, and 8 bases separated the two germline ends.

This clonotype has a count of ten or more. The chain joins TRBV5-6 to TRBJ1-2; D remains ambiguous. The germline CDR1 and CDR2 sequences are SGHDT and YYEEEE. There are 12 residues in the CDR3. Trimming left V 2 bases short and J 5 bases short, with 7 bases between. As DNA, the CDR3 is TGTGCCAGCAGCTTCTACGAGTATGGCTACACCTTC. This gives the protein CASSFYEYGYTF.

With regard to this clonotype: With a much larger clone just one base away, this may be a read error. This sequence joins TRBV6-1 and TRBJ2-7; D perhaps matches TRBD1 (6 bases). CDR3 length equals 13 residues. Germline CDR1 reads MNHNS; CDR2 reads SASEGT. Trimming took 8 bases from V and 2 from J, leaving 13 bases between them. Here the CDR3 reads CASGGGRTYEQYF. CDR3 coding DNA: TGTGCCAGCGGTGGGGGCAGGACCTACGAGCAGTACTTC.

This clonotype appeared a few times. V is TRBV4-1 and J is TRBJ2-7, with TRBD1 matching over 8 bases. V lost 0 bases to trimming and J lost 7 bases; unmatched junction nucleotides: 11. Germline CDR1 is MGHRA and CDR2 is YSYEKL. The CDR3 length is 16 residues. This chain's CDR3 is CASSQDSGRGQEEQYF. DNA of the CDR3: TGCGCCAGCAGCCAAGACTCGGGCAGGGGGCAGGAAGAGCAGTACTTC.

This clonotype was seen many times. The chain employs TRBV5-1 and TRBJ2-7; D ambiguous. V gave up 0 bases and J gave up 7 bases, with 17 bases separating them. Germline V CDR1 and CDR2: SGHRS, YFSETQ. This CDR3 spans 15 amino acids. CDR3 protein: CASSLVAVQPREQYF. DNA for the CDR3: TGCGCCAGCAGCTTGGTCGCGGTCCAACCGCGAGAGCAGTACTTC.

This clonotype has at least ten counts. The rearrangement links TRBV20-1 to TRBJ2-7; D possibly corresponds to TRBD1 (6 bases). The CDR3 length is 12 residues. Germline CDR1 reads DFQATT; CDR2 reads SNEGSKA (reference sequence). The V gene lost 2 bases and the J gene lost 5 bases, with 10 bases spanning the gap. This CDR3 reads CSARNREDEQYF. CDR3 in DNA: TGCAGTGCTAGAAACAGGGAAGACGAGCAGTACTTC.

This clonotype was recorded many times. The rearrangement joins TRBV7-9 to TRBJ1-4; TRBD1 might be the D (5 bases). Germline V CDR1 and CDR2: SEHNR, FQNEAQ (reference sequence). The V end lost 3 bases, the J end lost 8 bases, and 13 bases lay between the germline ends. This CDR3 has 14 residues. As DNA, the CDR3 is TGTGCCAGCAGCTTCTTTAAGGGGAAAGAAAAACTGTTTTTT. Protein: CASSFFKGKEKLFF.

In its sample, this clonotype was seen many times. This sequence joins TRBV20-1 and TRBJ2-1; the match to TRBD1 covers 11 bases. Germline V gene data show CDR1 as DFQATT and CDR2 as SNEGSKA (reference sequence). With 4 bases clipped from V and 8 bases from J, the junction kept 10 bases outside the gene matches. This CDR3 contains 15 residues. The CDR3 is CSAMSRDRGGDEQFF. As DNA, the CDR3 is TGCAGTGCTATGTCCCGGGACAGGGGGGGGGATGAGCAGTTCTTC.

Many counts were recorded for this clonotype. V usage is TRBV6-2 or TRBV6-3 and J usage is TRBJ2-2; 7 bases are shared with TRBD1. Germline assignment: CDR1 MNHEY and CDR2 SVGEGT. This CDR3 has 15 residues. J gave up 5 bases and V 5 bases, and 8 bases lay outside the gene matches. The CDR3 loop reads CASSPHRGTTGELFF. In DNA, the CDR3 is TGTGCCAGCAGTCCCCACAGGGGTACGACCGGGGAGCTGTTTTTT.

This clonotype was counted many times. The chain employs TRBV20-1 and TRBJ1-1; D is uncertain. Trimming cost V 2 bases and J 1 base, with 5 bases left between them. In germline, CDR1 is DFQATT, CDR2 SNEGSKA (reference sequence). The CDR3 is made up of 12 amino acids. This CDR3 reads CSARSPNTEAFF. DNA of the CDR3: TGCAGTGCTAGATCGCCGAACACTGAAGCTTTCTTT.

This clonotype came up a few times. The junction does not match germline at one end; this may be a read error. The chain is built from TRBV20-1 and TRBJ1-5, with 8 bases lining up with TRBD1. CDR3 length: 12 residues. CDR1 DFQATT and CDR2 SNEGSKA come from the germline V gene (reference sequence). CDR3 coding DNA: TGCAGTGCTCAGGGGGCCTGGCAGCCCCAGAATTTT. Its translation is CSAQGAWQPQNF.

This clonotype was counted many times. The rearrangement uses TRBV20-1 and TRBJ1-1; D unclear. Germline V CDR1 and CDR2: DFQATT, SNEGSKA (reference sequence). CDR3 length equals 13 residues. Trimming removed 3 bases from V and 4 bases from J, with 12 bases in between. The DNA for the CDR3 is TGCAGTGCTAGTTGGTCGAGAGTCACTGAAGCTTTCTTT. Protein: CSASWSRVTEAFF.

CDR3 in DNA: TGTGCCAGCGGGGGACGTTGGAACATTCAGTACTTC. This codes for CASGGRWNIQYF. The chain uses TRBV2 and TRBJ2-4; the D call may be TRBD1 or TRBD2 (5 bases each). CDR3 length equals 12 residues. V shed 8 bases and J shed 7 bases, with 12 bases lying between them. Germline V CDR1 and CDR2: SNHLY, FYNNEI.

In its sample, this clonotype was seen a few times. This may be a read error, as it is one base from a much larger clone. This chain links TRBV5-1 with TRBJ2-1; 13 nucleotides line up with TRBD2. This CDR3 has 18 residues. CDR1 SGHRS and CDR2 YFSETQ come from the germline V gene. The junction had 9 bases not matched to a gene; V was cut back by 5 bases and J by 1 base. The CDR3, as DNA: TGCGCCAGCAGATCGGGACTAGCGGGACCCAGATCCTACAATGAGCAGTTCTTC. Translated, it gives CASRSGLAGPRSYNEQFF.

This clonotype showed up many times. The genes are TRBV11-3 and TRBJ2-1; tentatively, D is TRBD1 (6 bases). V was pared by 1 base and J by 7 bases, with 14 bases between. The CDR3 spans 15 residues. In germline, CDR1 is SGHNT, CDR2 YENEEA. CDR3 residues: CASSLGGRKENEQFF. The DNA for the CDR3 is TGTGCCAGCAGCTTAGGGGGGCGGAAAGAGAATGAGCAGTTCTTC.

This clonotype appeared many times. The chain employs TRBV5-1 and TRBJ2-7; the match to TRBD2 covers 9 bases. With 0 bases clipped from V and 5 bases from J, the junction kept 12 bases outside the gene matches. Germline V gene sequence: CDR1 SGHRS, CDR2 YFSETQ. This CDR3 has 17 amino acids. CDR3: CASSLAGGSGRTNEQYF. In DNA, the CDR3 is TGCGCCAGCAGCTTGGCCGGGGGCAGCGGGAGGACGAACGAGCAGTACTTC.

The sample holds many counts of this clonotype. This rearrangement joins TRBV7-6 to TRBJ2-7; 8 bases fit TRBD2. The CDR3 length is 14 residues. Germline trimming cut 5 bases from V and 6 bases from J; bases unmatched to any gene: 9. CDR1 is SGHVS, CDR2 FNYEAQ, per germline. CDR3 nucleotide sequence: TGTGCCAGCAGCCCTCGGGTAGCGGGGAGCGAGCAGTACTTC. Residues: CASSPRVAGSEQYF.